The next 2 T cell receptor beta chains were all read from a single sample in a study of graft-versus-host responses after intestinal transplantation. Measured with immunoSEQ multiplex PCR; TCRdb has only the in-frame clones, and not every one. In the table there are about 77,000 clones, around 92% of which are singletons. Here the sequenced sample was PBMCs, taken 98 days after intestinal transplantation. The receptors were gathered from a human patient who received an intestinal transplant, so some T cells may come from the graft donor.

The CDR3 is CASSKPGLDNNEQFF. CDR3 nucleotide sequence: TGTGCCAGCAGTAAACCGGGACTAGACAACAATGAGCAGTTCTTC. The V call is TRBV6-6, the J call TRBJ2-1; 8 nucleotides line up with TRBD2. This CDR3 has 15 residues. V dropped 5 bases and J dropped 5; count of bases not matched to a gene: 8. Germline V CDR1 and CDR2: MNHNY, SVGAGI (reference sequence).

The V call is TRBV4-1, the J call TRBJ2-2; D unclear. Between the trimmed V and J ends, which lost 1 base and 1 base, there was a span of 7 bases. This CDR3 is 15 amino acids long. CDR1 and CDR2 (germline): MGHRA, YSYEKL. CDR3 loop: CASSQVAQNTGELFF. The CDR3 coding sequence is TGCGCCAGCAGCCAAGTAGCCCAGAACACCGGGGAGCTGTTTTTT.